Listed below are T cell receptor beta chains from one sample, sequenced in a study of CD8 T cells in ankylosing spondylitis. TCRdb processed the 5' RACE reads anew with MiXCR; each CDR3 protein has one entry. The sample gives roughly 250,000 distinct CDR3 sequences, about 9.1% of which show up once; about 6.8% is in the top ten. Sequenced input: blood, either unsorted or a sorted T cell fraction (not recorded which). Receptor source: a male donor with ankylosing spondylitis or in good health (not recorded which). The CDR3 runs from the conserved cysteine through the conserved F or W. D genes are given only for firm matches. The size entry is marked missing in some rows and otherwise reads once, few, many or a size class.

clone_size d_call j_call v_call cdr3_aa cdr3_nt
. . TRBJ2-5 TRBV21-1 CASSPKTEIGDIRRQYF TGTGCCAGCAGTCCCAAAACCGAAATTGGGGACATAAGGCGCCAGTACTTC
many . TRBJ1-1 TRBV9 CASSVVGSEAFF TGTGCCAGCAGCGTAGTAGGTAGTGAAGCTTTCTTT
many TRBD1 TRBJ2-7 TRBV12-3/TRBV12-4 CASSPGQGAYEQYF TGTGCCAGCAGTCCGGGACAGGGGGCCTACGAGCAGTACTTC
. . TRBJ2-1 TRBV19 CASSIGFKGEQFF TGTGCCAGTAGTATAGGGTTCAAGGGTGAGCAGTTCTTC
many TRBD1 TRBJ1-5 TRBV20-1 CSAFGQGLNIGNQPQHF TGCAGTGCTTTCGGACAGGGTTTAAATATTGGCAATCAGCCCCAGCATTTT
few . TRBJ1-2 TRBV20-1 CSDGEVGSF TGCAGTGACGGGGAAGTTGGCTCCTTC
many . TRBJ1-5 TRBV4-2 CASSQDGWDSNQPQHF TGTGCCAGCAGCCAAGATGGTTGGGATAGCAATCAGCCCCAGCATTTT
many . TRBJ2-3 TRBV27 CASSLRDWDTQYF TGTGCCAGCAGTTTACGGGATTGGGATACGCAGTATTTT
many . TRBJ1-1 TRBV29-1 CSARRLNTEAFF TGCTCCGCCCGGCGCCTGAACACTGAAGCTTTCTTT
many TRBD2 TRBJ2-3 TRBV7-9 CASSLGGGLDTQYF TGTGCCAGCAGCTTAGGGGGGGGACTGGATACGCAGTATTTT
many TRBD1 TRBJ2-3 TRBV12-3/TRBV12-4 CASSLATGEKDTQYF TGTGCCAGCAGTTTGGCGACAGGGGAGAAAGATACGCAGTATTTT
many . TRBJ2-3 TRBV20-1 CSASVASTDTQYF TGCAGTGCCAGTGTGGCATCCACAGATACGCAGTATTTT
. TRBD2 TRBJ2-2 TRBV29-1 CSVAPGGLTGELFF TGCAGCGTTGCGCCGGGAGGACTCACCGGGGAGCTGTTTTTT
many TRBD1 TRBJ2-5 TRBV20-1 CSASNRGIQETQYF TGCAGTGCTAGCAACAGGGGGATCCAAGAGACCCAGTACTTC